This T cell receptor beta chain was sequenced in a study of CD4+ T cells in melanoma. General study points: Reportedly, melanoma neoantigen-specific CD4+ T cells showed varied differentiation states. CD8+ T cell, macrophage and B cell function reportedly correlated with neoantigen-specific CD4+ T cells.

A few counts support this clone. Its antigen is unidentified. Sequencing used immunoSEQ multiplex PCR; TCRdb keeps in-frame clones, though not all of them. The repertoire holds almost 15,000 clones, with over 80% as singletons. The CDR3 covers 13 residues. Germline trimming cut 6 bases from V and 5 bases from J; bases unmatched to any gene: 6. The germline V gene has CDR1 ENHRY and CDR2 SYGVKD. The specimen was cells from a culture (not recorded whether cultured in vitro). This chain connects TRBV10-3 to TRBJ1-2, with TRBD1 identical over 7 bases. This receptor was taken from a human donor with melanoma. CDR3 DNA sequence: TGTGCCATCAGGTACATGACAGGGTATGGCTACACCTTC. Its translation is CAIRYMTGYGYTF.